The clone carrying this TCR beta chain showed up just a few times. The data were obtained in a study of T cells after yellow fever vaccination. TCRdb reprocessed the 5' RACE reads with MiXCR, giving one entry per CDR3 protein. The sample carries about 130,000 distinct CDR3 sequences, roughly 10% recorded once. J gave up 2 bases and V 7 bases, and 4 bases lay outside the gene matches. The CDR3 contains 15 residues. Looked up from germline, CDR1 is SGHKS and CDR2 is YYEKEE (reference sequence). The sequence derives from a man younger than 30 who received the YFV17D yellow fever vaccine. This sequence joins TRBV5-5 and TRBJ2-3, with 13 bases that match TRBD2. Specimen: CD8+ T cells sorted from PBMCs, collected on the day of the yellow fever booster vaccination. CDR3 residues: CASRGLAGPTDTQYF. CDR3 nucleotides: TGTGCCAGCCGGGGACTAGCGGGGCCCACAGATACGCAGTATTTT.